This T cell receptor (beta chain) was captured in a study of vaccination and CD4 T cells after COVID-19. Study background: Convalescent donors were composed of six males and four females, of whom two were Hispanic. As control conditions, cultures were given either a CEFX pool serving as positive control, an HIV-1 Nef pool, or no peptide at all.

The study's findings and limits: The appearance of a median approximately 85% of reactive clones in convalescent patients occurred only post-vaccination.

Germline V gives CDR1 SNHLY, CDR2 FYNNEI. The V segment lost 6 bases and the J segment 4 bases; nucleotides outside the gene matches: 2. There are 13 residues in the CDR3. Treatment reported: roughly 10-day PBMC culture with coronavirus spike peptide pools or control peptides (ViraFEST assay). First, ViraFEST expanded antigen-specific T cells with peptide pools, and next it sequenced the TCRs. The Oncomine TCR Beta short-read assay was what sequenced the DNA obtained from cultured CD4+ T cells. TCRdb re-called the PCR reads with MiXCR, one entry per CDR3 protein. Here the sample spans 15,000 or so distinct CDR3 sequences, approximately 59% being singletons. The table lists this clonotype with a count of one. What it binds is not known.

The sequences come from CD4+ T cells from blood, cultured in vitro, collected after SARS-CoV-2 vaccination. The rearrangement uses TRBV2 and TRBJ2-2, with 7 bases matching TRBD2. This clonotype was sampled from a human donor who had recovered from COVID-19. DNA for the CDR3: TGTGCCAGCAGGGGGAGGGTCACCGGGGAGCTGTTTTTT. It codes for CASRGRVTGELFF.